This record concerns one T cell receptor beta chain sequence. Its matching antigen is unknown. A read error may account for a junction end that differs from germline. The record originates from a study of tumor and adjacent non-tumor tissue in lung cancer. About the research overall: Histology: eleven to twelve adenocarcinoma, a couple of squamous cell carcinoma, 1 small cell lung cancer.

Study-wide findings and caveats: TCR diversity was significantly greater in tumor than normal lung tissue. Tumor repertoires had a smaller top 100 clone share than normal lung.

This CDR3 spans 17 amino acids. CDR1 is SEHNR, CDR2 FQNEAQ, per germline (reference sequence). A modified ARM-PCR protocol with three rounds of nested PCR amplified TCRbeta. TCRdb independently ran MiXCR on the multiplex PCR reads; one entry per CDR3 protein. The table lists about 79,000 distinct CDR3 sequences, roughly two thirds of them singletons. This sample's RNA came from whole unsorted tissue. Newly diagnosed lung cancer patients had thoracic surgery in China, August–late 2014, without prior chemotherapy. The receptor was isolated from a woman between 40 and 50 years old with non-small cell lung cancer. Sequencing was performed on lung tumor tissue. V gene TRBV7-9 combines with J gene TRBJ1-5; weak D call: TRBD1 (5 bases). CDR3 DNA: TGTGCCAACAGCTTAGGCTGGGGCGGTGATAGCAATCAGCCCCAGCATTTT. Amino acid sequence: CANSLGWGGDSNQPQHF.